What follows are 11 T cell receptor beta chains derived from one specimen sequenced in a study of CD8 T cells in ankylosing spondylitis. TCRdb analysed the 5' RACE reads with MiXCR anew, one entry per CDR3 protein. The table has about 500,000 distinct CDR3 sequences, about 13% seen once. Broader study findings: Roughly eight highly homologous variants made up a TCR beta motif that seemed to typify ankylosing spondylitis blood.

Their target antigens are unknown. Sequences were obtained from blood, either unsorted or a sorted T cell fraction (not recorded which). The source is a male donor with ankylosing spondylitis.

The table lists this clonotype with a few counts. The chain has TRBV29-1 and TRBJ1-3, with D unclear. Germline CDR1 and CDR2: SQVTM and ANQGSEA. Trimming shortened V by 4 bases and J by 0 bases, and 7 bases separated the two germline ends. The length of the CDR3 is 13 residues. CDR3 protein: CSVGDYSGNTIYF. CDR3 bases: TGCAGCGTTGGGGATTACTCTGGAAACACCATATATTTT.

This sequence joins TRBV12-3 or TRBV12-4 and TRBJ1-1; TRBD1 might be the D (5 bases). Trimming stripped 6 bases from V and 5 bases from J, with 19 bases between. This CDR3 comprises 15 residues. Here the CDR3 reads CASSPRGAGGTEAFF. The CDR3 nucleotides read TGTGCCAGCAGCCCCCGTGGGGCGGGGGGAACTGAAGCTTTCTTT.

This clonotype was seen a few times. V gene TRBV7-8 combines with J gene TRBJ1-4; 12 nucleotides match TRBD1. The V and J ends lost 2 bases and 7 bases, in that order; junction bases with no gene match: 8. Germline V gives CDR1 SGHVS, CDR2 FQNEAQ. The CDR3 is made up of 17 amino acids. The CDR3 region has the DNA TGTGCCAGCAGCTTACGCGGGACAGGGGGCGCGTCTGAAAAACTGTTTTTT. Its protein product is CASSLRGTGGASEKLFF.

The chain carries TRBV5-1 and TRBJ2-3; TRBD2 is a possible D gene (5 bases). The ends were cut back, 0 bases at V and 5 bases at J, with 13 bases in the middle. The CDR3 is made up of 15 amino acids. Germline V lookup: CDR1 SGHRS, CDR2 YFSETQ. This CDR3 is CASSLDGNKGDTQYF. DNA for the CDR3: TGCGCCAGCAGCTTGGACGGGAACAAGGGAGATACGCAGTATTTT.

The chain recombines TRBV30 with TRBJ2-6; D is unclear. V was pared by 4 bases and J by 2 bases, with 6 bases between. In germline, CDR1 is GTSNPN, CDR2 SVGIG (reference sequence). This CDR3 contains 13 residues. CDR3 nucleotides: TGTGCCTGGATGGAAGCTGGGGCCAACGTCCTGACTTTC. As protein: CAWMEAGANVLTF.

This clonotype was seen a few times. The chain joins TRBV29-1 to TRBJ2-1, with TRBD2 as a possible D gene (5 bases). The CDR3 extends over 10 amino acids. V lost 5 bases and J 8 bases, leaving 7 bases between the germline ends. Looked up from germline, CDR1 is SQVTM and CDR2 is ANQGSEA. CDR3 coding DNA: TGCAGCGTTCGACTACATGAGCAGTTCTTC. Amino acids: CSVRLHEQFF.

This clonotype was counted between two and nine times. V is TRBV3-1 and J is TRBJ2-7, with a tentative D call TRBD1 (6 bases). Germline CDR1 reads LGHDT; CDR2 reads YNNKEL (reference sequence). This CDR3 contains 14 residues. Trimming pared 4 bases from V and 7 bases from J, leaving 17 bases between. CDR3 sequence: CASSRVQGQGEQYF. The CDR3 nucleotides read TGTGCCAGCAGCCGCGTTCAGGGGCAGGGGGAGCAGTACTTC.

This clonotype has ten or more counts. This CDR3 reads CASSPLAVPYNEQFF. The CDR3 DNA follows: TGTGCCAGCAGCCCTCTAGCGGTTCCCTACAATGAGCAGTTCTTC. J is TRBJ2-1 and V is TRBV11-2, with 7 bases matching TRBD2. The J segment lost 2 bases and the V segment lost 5 bases, leaving 6 bases of the junction unmatched. Germline V gives CDR1 SGHAT, CDR2 FQNNGV. The CDR3 is made up of 15 amino acids.

This clonotype has ten or more counts. The V gene is TRBV12-3 or TRBV12-4, the J gene TRBJ1-2; D gene unclear. This CDR3 has 11 residues. V shed 5 bases and J shed 8 bases, with 9 bases lying between them. The CDR3 nucleotides read TGTGCCAGCAGTGCCGGAGTGGGCTACACCTTC. The encoded protein is CASSAGVGYTF.

In its sample, this clonotype was seen a few times. The chain recombines TRBV11-2 with TRBJ1-5; TRBD1 matches 9 bases. In germline, CDR1 is SGHAT, CDR2 FQNNGV. V gave up 4 bases and J gave up 1 base; unmatched junction bases: 2. The CDR3 runs to 15 residues. CDR3 region: CASSSGTGSNQPQHF. CDR3 coding DNA: TGTGCCAGCAGCTCCGGGACAGGGAGCAATCAGCCCCAGCATTTT. Full variable domain (rest looked up from reference TRBV11-2 and TRBJ1-5): EAGVAQSPRYKIIEKRQSVAFWCNPISGHATLYWYQQILGQGPKLLIQFQNNGVVDDSQLPKDRFSAERLKGVDSTLKIQPAKLEDSAVYLCASSSGTGSNQPQHFGDGTRLSIL.

Only a few counts were recorded for this clonotype. The CDR3 reads CSARGNFPGLIGNEQFF. As DNA, the CDR3 is TGCAGTGCTAGAGGCAACTTTCCGGGACTAATAGGCAATGAGCAGTTCTTC. The chain links TRBV20-1 to TRBJ2-1, with 7 bases that match TRBD2. The V gene's germline CDR1 is DFQATT and CDR2 SNEGSKA (reference sequence). The CDR3 extends over 17 amino acids. The V gene end was trimmed by 1 base and the J gene end by 6 bases; junction bases not matched to a gene: 15.